A selection of T cell receptor beta chains follows, all from one sample in a study of preoperative IRX-2 immunotherapy in early breast cancer. Repertoires were generated with immunoSEQ multiplex PCR, while TCRdb's copy carries only in-frame clones and drops some. The sample lists some 7,200 clones; 65% to 85% were seen once. The sample in question was tumor tissue, obtained after IRX-2 immunotherapy. These receptor sequences come from a human donor with breast cancer. Each CDR3 is given with its conserved first and last residue. D genes are given only for firm matches. Not every row has a clone size; where given, it reads once, few, many or a size class.

v_call	clone_size	d_call	j_call	cdr3_aa	cdr3_nt
TRBV18	-	-	TRBJ1-1	CASSPRTAMNTEAFF	TGTGCCAGCTCCCCGCGGACAGCAATGAACACTGAAGCTTTCTTT
TRBV28	once	-	TRBJ2-5	CASSFEMGPKTQYF	TGTGCCAGCAGTTTCGAGATGGGCCCTAAGACCCAGTACTTC
TRBV30	-	-	TRBJ1-1	CAWSFGGIYTEAFF	TGTGCCTGGAGTTTTGGGGGCATATACACTGAAGCTTTCTTT
TRBV19	-	TRBD1	TRBJ1-5	CASSIEEGARYF	TGTGCCAGTAGTATAGAGGAGGGGGCTCGGTATTTT
TRBV28	-	TRBD2	TRBJ2-7	CASSSTSGGIREQYF	TGTGCCAGCAGTTCCACTAGCGGGGGGATCCGCGAGCAGTACTTC
TRBV18	-	-	TRBJ2-5	CASSPPWGRETQYF	TGTGCCAGCTCACCACCGTGGGGGCGTGAGACCCAGTACTTC
TRBV2	-	-	TRBJ1-2	CASSFGAGDPYGYTF	TGTGCCAGCAGCTTTGGTGCAGGGGACCCTTATGGCTACACCTTC
TRBV30	-	TRBD1	TRBJ2-7	CAWIGGGTGEYEQYF	TGTGCCTGGATCGGTGGGGGGACAGGCGAGTACGAGCAGTACTTC
TRBV6-8	-	TRBD1	TRBJ1-5	CASSYSNRGNQPQHF	TGTGCCAGCAGTTACTCGAACAGGGGAAATCAGCCCCAGCATTTT
TRBV18	-	-	TRBJ2-2	CASSRGRDAGELFF	TGTGCCAGCTCACGAGGCAGGGACGCCGGGGAGCTGTTTTTT
TRBV11-3	few	TRBD2	TRBJ2-5	CASSLGGTSGARGTQYF	TGTGCCAGCAGCTTAGGGGGGACTAGCGGGGCTCGGGGTACCCAGTACTTC
TRBV1	-	-	TRBJ1-5	CASSLGRENQPQHF	TGCGCCAGCAGCCTCGGACGGGAAAATCAGCCCCAGCATTTT
TRBV9	-	-	TRBJ1-3	CASSATGSAGGNTIYF	TGTGCCAGCAGTGCCACCGGCTCCGCGGGAGGAAACACCATATATTTT
TRBV5-1	-	-	TRBJ2-5	CASSLAPAGVLETQYF	TGCGCCAGCAGCTTGGCCCCGGCAGGGGTCCTAGAGACCCAGTACTTC
TRBV11-3	-	-	TRBJ1-1	CASSHSVTMNTEAFF	TGTGCCAGCAGCCACTCTGTCACTATGAACACTGAAGCTTTCTTT
TRBV19	-	-	TRBJ2-2	CASSIRYGELFF	TGTGCCAGTAGTATTAGATACGGGGAGCTGTTTTTT
TRBV7-1	-	-	TRBJ2-1	CASSVQGGNEQFF	TGTGCCAGCAGCGTTCAGGGTGGCAATGAGCAGTTCTTC
TRBV29-1	-	-	TRBJ1-2	CSVEGQVYGYTF	TGCAGCGTTGAAGGACAGGTTTATGGCTACACCTTC
TRBV11-3	-	-	TRBJ2-5	CASSLGLGRVVTQYF	TGTGCCAGCAGCTTGGGTTTGGGGCGCGTTGTAACCCAGTACTTC
TRBV7-7	-	-	TRBJ2-3	CASSLVRSRADTQYF	TGTGCCAGCAGCTTAGTCAGGTCCCGGGCCGATACGCAGTATTTT
TRBV6-8	-	-	TRBJ1-5	CASSRVDGNQPQHF	TGTGCCAGCTCCAGGGTGGACGGCAATCAGCCCCAGCATTTT
TRBV19	-	TRBD1	TRBJ1-4	CASRTTGDGEKLFF	TGTGCCAGTAGGACTACAGGGGACGGAGAAAAACTGTTTTTT